This entry lists 13 T cell receptor beta chains sequenced from one sample in a study of T cells after yellow fever vaccination. Using its own MiXCR run on the 5' RACE reads, TCRdb lists one record per CDR3 protein. The table has approximately 150,000 distinct CDR3 sequences, 9.3% seen once. The sample was CD8+ T cells sorted from PBMCs, taken 45 days after the yellow fever booster vaccination. Receptors were obtained from a man aged 18-30 years who received the YFV17D yellow fever vaccine.

This clonotype was recorded a few times. This rearrangement joins TRBV7-9 to TRBJ1-2, with D uncertain. Trimming shortened V by 1 base and J by 3 bases, and 9 bases separated the two germline ends. Germline lookup yields CDR1 SEHNR and CDR2 FQNEAQ (reference sequence). CDR3 length: 14 amino acids. In nucleotides, the CDR3 is TGTGCCAGCAGCTTAGTTGAGGTTTACTATGGCTACACCTTC. It encodes CASSLVEVYYGYTF.

This clonotype was seen a few times. V is TRBV6-5 and J is TRBJ2-3; the match to TRBD1 covers 7 bases. Germline V CDR1 and CDR2: MNHEY, SVGAGI. CDR3 length: 13 residues. Unmatched junction bases numbered 6, after V lost 8 bases and J lost 4 bases. The CDR3 nucleotides are TGTGCCAGCCGACAGGGTTCTTCAGATACGCAGTATTTT. Encoded protein: CASRQGSSDTQYF.

CDR3 bases: TGTGCCAGCAGAGTAACAGGGGCCTACGAGCAGTACTTC. Amino acid sequence: CASRVTGAYEQYF. The chain carries TRBV11-2 and TRBJ2-7; 7 bases agree with TRBD1. Germline CDR1 reads SGHAT; CDR2 reads FQNNGV. V lost 6 bases and J lost 2; bases outside the gene matches: 4. The CDR3 loop spans 13 amino acids.

The V gene is TRBV12-3 or TRBV12-4, the J gene TRBJ2-1; 7 nucleotides align to TRBD2. The junction had 13 bases not matched to a gene; V was cut back by 6 bases and J by 5 bases. The CDR3 runs 16 residues. In DNA, the CDR3 is TGTGCCAGCAGCCACCGGGAAGCGGGGCCCCACAATGAGCAGTTCTTC. Translating it yields CASSHREAGPHNEQFF.

This clonotype was found a few times. The J gene is TRBJ2-5, the V gene TRBV4-2, with D tentatively TRBD2 (6 bases). With 0 bases removed from V and 5 bases from J, the gap between germline ends came to 13 bases. The CDR3 has 15 amino acids. CDR1 is LGHNA and CDR2 is YNFKEQ in the germline V gene. Written as DNA, the CDR3 is TGTGCCAGCAGCCAAGAGCCGGGAGTAGGCGAGACCCAGTACTTC. This encodes CASSQEPGVGETQYF.

This clonotype came up a few times. CDR3 protein: CASSYGSLGEQFF. In nucleotides, the CDR3 is TGTGCCAGCAGTTACGGGTCATTGGGTGAGCAGTTCTTC. The genes are TRBV6-2 or TRBV6-3 and TRBJ2-1; D is ambiguous. This CDR3 is built from 13 residues. Trimming left V 2 bases short and J 9 bases short, with 11 bases between. Germline V gene sequence: CDR1 MNHEY, CDR2 SVGEGT.

The chain couples TRBV9 to TRBJ2-1, with 9 bases lining up with TRBD2. This CDR3 is 16 amino acids long. Germline trimming cut 0 bases from V and 9 bases from J; bases unmatched to any gene: 10. Germline assignment: CDR1 SGDLS and CDR2 YYNGEE. The CDR3 sequence is CASSVGGTSLETEQFF. The CDR3 region has the DNA TGTGCCAGCAGCGTAGGTGGGACTAGCCTAGAGACTGAGCAGTTCTTC. The full variable domain, with the rest looked up from reference TRBV9 and TRBJ2-1, is DSGVTQTPKHLITATGQRVTLRCSPRSGDLSVYWYQQSLDQGLQFLIQYYNGEERAKGNILERFSAQQFPDLHSELNLSSLELGDSALYFCASSVGGTSLETEQFFGPGTRLTVL.

The chain employs TRBV5-6 and TRBJ1-6; 8 nucleotides match TRBD1. Losses at the gene ends were 4 bases for V and 8 bases for J; bases not matched to a gene: 5. CDR1 and CDR2 from the germline V gene are SGHDT and YYEEEE. The CDR3 length is 14 residues. The CDR3: CASSPPGQDSPLHF. The CDR3 nucleotides read TGTGCCAGCAGCCCCCCGGGACAGGATTCACCCCTCCACTTT.

The sample holds a few counts of this clonotype. This sequence joins TRBV6-2 or TRBV6-3 and TRBJ2-5; no clear D. V lost 5 bases and J 0 bases, leaving 13 bases between the germline ends. The CDR3 spans 15 residues. Germline CDR1 and CDR2: MNHEY and SVGEGT. CDR3 sequence (DNA): TGTGCCAGCAGTACGAGAGAGTACTACCAAGAGACCCAGTACTTC. Protein: CASSTREYYQETQYF.

This clonotype turned up a few times. This chain links TRBV9 with TRBJ2-1; maybe TRBD2 (5 bases). The germline V gene has CDR1 SGDLS and CDR2 YYNGEE. The CDR3 is made up of 15 amino acids. V lost 5 bases to trimming and J lost 2 bases, with 14 bases between them. The CDR3 nucleotides read TGTGCCAGCAGTGATCGGGATCGTACCTACAATGAGCAGTTCTTC. Translated, it gives CASSDRDRTYNEQFF.

This clonotype has at least ten counts. The V gene is TRBV2, the J gene TRBJ1-5; D unclear. Trimming pared 5 bases from V and 2 bases from J, leaving 13 bases between. CDR3 length: 15 residues. The germline CDR1 and CDR2 sequences are SNHLY and FYNNEI. CDR3 region: CASSIRTRGNQPQHF. CDR3 bases: TGTGCCAGCAGTATACGCACTAGGGGCAATCAGCCCCAGCATTTT.

Only a few counts were recorded for this clonotype. The chain recombines TRBV27 with TRBJ2-5; tentative D call: TRBD1 (6 bases). Germline assignment: CDR1 MNHEY and CDR2 SMNVEV (reference sequence). V was pared by 3 bases and J by 3 bases, with 14 bases between. The CDR3 is made up of 15 amino acids. CDR3 protein: CASSLGQGLEETQYF. Written as DNA, the CDR3 is TGTGCCAGCAGTTTGGGGCAGGGGCTAGAAGAGACCCAGTACTTC.

There are a few counts of this clonotype. V usage is TRBV13 and J usage is TRBJ2-3; TRBD2 aligns across 9 bases. Trimming removed 3 bases from V and 5 bases from J; junction bases left unmatched: 6. CDR1 is PRHDT, CDR2 FYEKMQ, per germline (reference sequence). The CDR3 extends over 15 amino acids. Here the CDR3 reads CASSFRASGVDTQYF. CDR3 DNA: TGTGCCAGCAGCTTTCGGGCTAGCGGGGTAGATACGCAGTATTTT.